This T cell receptor (beta chain) was sequenced during a study of naive and memory T cell subsets (dated by TCRdb to between 2016 and 2019). Background on the whole study: The figure summarizing the skin biopsy and whole blood samples listed around 10 blood donors, 7 tuberculin skin test biopsies and 3 saline control biopsies. Usually PCR2 was run as a SYBR Green qPCR and stopped at a set threshold, although low-input samples could use end-point PCR (roughly 6 cycles) instead.

The study reported a robust and sensitive protocol to amplify, sequence and analyze TCRs, based on 3' ligation of a UMI-containing oligonucleotide to TCR cDNA. For whole blood analysis, 2.5 ml of peripheral blood was collected from healthy adult volunteers into Tempus tubes, and RNA was extracted following the manufacturer's instructions. Total RNA, without cell sorting, was DNase treated with RQ1 DNase before reverse transcription, targeting roughly 1 to 1000 ng input. To check how robust the pipeline was in samples where T cells make up a minority population, libraries were built from skin biopsies and whole blood. The germline V gene gives CDR1 as MDHEN and CDR2 as SYDVKM. V gives up 3 bases and J gives up 1 base, and the segment between their germline ends measures 13 bases. The CDR3 sequence holds 16 residues, the cysteine and phenylalanine included. Of the read, only the CDR3 DNA is kept; its 48 bases are in frame from base 1.

The library was generated by 5' RACE. The ligated cDNA was amplified in four rounds of PCR with nested alpha and beta constant region primers together with the SP2 primer. For the blood and skin samples, TCR RNA was reverse transcribed with SuperScript IV using primers for the alpha and beta constant regions. An oligonucleotide carrying the Illumina SP2 primer and a UMI was ligated to the cDNA 3' end using T4 RNA ligase 1. To prevent hairpin formation, the 12-nucleotide UMI was made up of two random hexamers with an eight-base spacer between them. From the second PCR onward, the TCR alpha and beta chain libraries were handled separately, and dual indexing was used for multiplexing. After pooling, the indexed libraries were analyzed by capillary electrophoresis and sequenced on either an Illumina MiSeq or NextSeq. Libraries were spiked with PhiX DNA at about 5-7.5% so that base diversity was increased and cluster recognition was improved. For the original study's pipeline: Demultiplexor extracted UMIs from read 2, combined them with read 1 TCR sequence, and split reads by sample indices. Decombinator identified V and J genes and V-J junctions and gave each TCR a five-part identifier that included V and J deletions. Collapsinator used UMIs to correct sequencing errors and PCR amplification heterogeneity, producing a UMI-based abundance for each TCR. CDR3Translator turned identifiers into nucleotide sequence, translated the nucleotide sequence into amino acids, and pulled out CDR3 regions based on terminal motifs. Error-corrected alpha and beta TCR counts from blood and skin were compared after normalization to input RNA amount. Using fastp at Q25 and MiXCR, TCRdb reprocessed the public reads and kept productive beta chains. Under each unique CDR3 protein, matching rows form one entry showing the most common genes and DNA. TCRdb assigned the V and J calls; the authors' analysis was not used. For this sample the table gives 45,000 to 55,000 distinct CDR3 sequences, of which 4.7% were detected only once. Under 0.95% of the sample is in the top ten clones.

Many counts were recorded for this clonotype. This clone's antigen is unknown. The input lacks base qualities; no much larger clone sits a single base away. Study-level results and caveats: The potential sensitivity of the RNA-based method to TCR transcript changes with T cell activation and differentiation was acknowledged.

The TCR sequence derives from a female donor in good health. The chain uses TRBV28 and TRBJ1-5; the D gene remains uncertain. The sequenced DNA is TGTGCCAGCAGTTTGATCGGGCTGATGAGCAATCAGCCCCAGCATTTT. Its translation is CASSLIGLMSNQPQHF.